These T cell receptor beta chains were read from a single sample in a study of response to subunit inactivated influenza vaccine. TCRdb processed the RT-PCR reads anew with MiXCR; each CDR3 protein has one entry. Among approximately 570,000 distinct CDR3 sequences listed, 6% to 9% were seen once. The source material was PBMCs from blood, sampled less than 30 months after vaccination. The source of these receptors is a man aged 45 to 70 who received an inactivated influenza vaccine. The conserved cysteine and the conserved F or W are not part of the CDR3 here.

v_gene | CDR3aa
TRBV6-2/TRBV6-3 | ASSKRESEAF
TRBV6-2/TRBV6-3 | ASSYIRGKGNEQF
TRBV4-3 | ASSQEPGTGAF
TRBV14 | ASSQLDSYEQY
TRBV27 | ASSPSTAGDEQF
TRBV3-1 | ASSQGGGNFGYT
TRBV24-1 | ATSERGRPPYEQY
TRBV7-2 | ASSYERLEDTQY
TRBV3-1 | ASSLQPYNEQF
TRBV6-2/TRBV6-3 | ASCSGGSNQPQH
TRBV10-3 | AISESEKKSRY
TRBV7-8 | ASSEDGPFDTQY
TRBV20-1 | SASEGPNQPQH
TRBV5-1 | SSSRTSTDTQY
TRBV5-1 | ASSWTDSTDTQY
TRBV6-1 | ASSNPPTGHTDTQY
TRBV6-1 | ASSSQPAGGVDTQY
TRBV14 | ASSQDGGGETQY
TRBV2 | ASSEWARNTGELF
TRBV7-8 | ASSARPSHGNQPQH
TRBV6-1 | ASSPMDPQSYNEQF
TRBV28 | ASRKGAAHEKLF
TRBV12-3/TRBV12-4 | ASSLYLAGTDTQY